This T cell receptor beta chain originates from a study of cytomegalovirus exposure and HLA in healthy donors. Study-wide results and caveats: There were several of the most significant clusters that appeared linked to common viral pathogens in a later analysis.

The CDR3 covers 16 residues. Germline CDR1 reads SGHVS; CDR2 reads FQNEAQ. V lost 5 bases, J lost 4 bases, and 7 bases stayed unmatched. The PCR was carried out with 60 Vbeta primers and 13 Jbeta primers. Data came from immunoSEQ multiplex PCR; TCRdb stores just in-frame clones and leaves some out. The sample contains some 140,000 clones, 76% of which appear only once. Note on this clone: The antigen remains unidentified.

The sample comprised PBMCs. The receptor comes from a man in his forties or fifties in good health and CMV-seronegative. The chain carries TRBV7-8 and TRBJ1-4, with 10 bases that match TRBD1. The CDR3 region is CASSARQGANNEKLFF. CDR3 nucleotides: TGTGCCAGCAGCGCACGACAGGGGGCGAATAATGAAAAACTGTTTTTT.